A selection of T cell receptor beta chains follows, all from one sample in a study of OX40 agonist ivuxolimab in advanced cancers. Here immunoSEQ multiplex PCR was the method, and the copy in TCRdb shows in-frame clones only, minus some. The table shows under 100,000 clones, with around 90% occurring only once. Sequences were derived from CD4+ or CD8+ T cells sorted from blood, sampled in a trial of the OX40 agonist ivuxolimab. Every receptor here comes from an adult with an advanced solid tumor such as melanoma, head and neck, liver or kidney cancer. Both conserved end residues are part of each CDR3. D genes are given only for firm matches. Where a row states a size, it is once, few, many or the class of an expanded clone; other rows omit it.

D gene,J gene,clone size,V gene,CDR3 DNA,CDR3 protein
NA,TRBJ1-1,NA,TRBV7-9,TGTGCCAGCAGTCCCGGGGCCTCGGGAACTGAAGCTTTCTTT,CASSPGASGTEAFF
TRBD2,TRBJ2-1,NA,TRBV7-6,TGTGCCAGCAGCCCCGGACTAGCGGGAGGACAGCAGTTCTTC,CASSPGLAGGQQFF
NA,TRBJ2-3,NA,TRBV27,TGTGCCAGCAGTCCGGGGCTGGCGGGCGATACGCAGTATTTT,CASSPGLAGDTQYF
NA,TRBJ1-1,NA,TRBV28,TGTGCCAGCAGTCTACCGAACACTGAAGCTTTCTTT,CASSLPNTEAFF
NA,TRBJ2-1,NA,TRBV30,TGTGCCTGGAACCCCGGGGTATATTACAATGAGCAGTTCTTC,CAWNPGVYYNEQFF
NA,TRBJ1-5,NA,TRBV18,TGTGCCAGCTCACCCGGGACGGCGGCTCAGCCCCAGCATTTT,CASSPGTAAQPQHF
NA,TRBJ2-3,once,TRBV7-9,TGTGCCAGCAGCTTAGGGACTGGCACAGATACGCAGTATTTT,CASSLGTGTDTQYF
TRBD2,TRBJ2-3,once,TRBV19,TGTGCCAGTAGTATAATTAGCGGGAGATGGGGAACAGATACGCAGTATTTT,CASSIISGRWGTDTQYF
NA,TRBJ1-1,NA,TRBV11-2,TGTGCCAGCAGCCCACGGGTCAACACTGAAGCTTTCTTT,CASSPRVNTEAFF
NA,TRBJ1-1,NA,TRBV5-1,TGCGCCAGCAGTCTCGACAGGATGAAAGCTTTCTTT,CASSLDRMKAFF
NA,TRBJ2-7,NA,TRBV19,TGTGCCAGTAGTGGGGGCAGAGAAGCCTACGAGCAGTACTTC,CASSGGREAYEQYF
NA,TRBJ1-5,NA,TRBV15,TGTGCCACCAGCACCTACGGGGGGAGCAATCAGCCCCAGCATTTT,CATSTYGGSNQPQHF
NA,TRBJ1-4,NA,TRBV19,TGTGCCAGTAGTATCGGGGCCGGAGAAAAACTGTTTTTT,CASSIGAGEKLFF
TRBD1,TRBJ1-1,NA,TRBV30,TGTGCCTGGGCAGGGGGACCGAACACTGAAGCTTTCTTT,CAWAGGPNTEAFF
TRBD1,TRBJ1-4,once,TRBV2,TGTGCCAGTAAGACAGGGGCTGCAACTAATGAAAAACTGTTTTTT,CASKTGAATNEKLFF
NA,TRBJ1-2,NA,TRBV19,TGTGCCAGTAGTCTAGACAGGCTCAAGGGCTACACCTTC,CASSLDRLKGYTF
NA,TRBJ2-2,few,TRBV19,TGTGCCAGTAGTTTCACAATGACCGGGGAGCTGTTTTTT,CASSFTMTGELFF
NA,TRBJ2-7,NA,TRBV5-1,TGCGCCAGCAGCTTTGACGGATTATACGAGCAGTACTTC,CASSFDGLYEQYF
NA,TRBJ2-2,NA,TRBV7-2,TGTGCCAGCAGCTTAACGGACACCGGGGAGCTGTTTTTT,CASSLTDTGELFF
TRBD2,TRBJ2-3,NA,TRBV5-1,TGCGCCAGCAGCTCGACGTGGGGAGGGGAGACTGATACGCAGTATTTT,CASSSTWGGETDTQYF
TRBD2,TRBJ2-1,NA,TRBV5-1,TGCGCCAGCAGCCCGGGACTAGCGGGAGGTAGTTCCTACAATGAGCAGTTCTTC,CASSPGLAGGSSYNEQFF
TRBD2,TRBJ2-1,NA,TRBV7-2,TGTGCCAGCAGCTTAGCACTAGCGGCCTACAATGAGCAGTTCTTC,CASSLALAAYNEQFF
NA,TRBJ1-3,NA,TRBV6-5,TGTGCCAGCAGTTACCGGGACATAGGAAACACCATATATTTT,CASSYRDIGNTIYF
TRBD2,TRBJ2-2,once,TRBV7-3,TGTGCCAGCAGTTTACTAGCGGGAGGCAACACCGGGGAGCTGTTTTTT,CASSLLAGGNTGELFF
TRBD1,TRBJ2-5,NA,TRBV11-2,TGTGCCAGCAGCTTACCCCCCGTCAGGACAGGGGAAGAGACCCAGTACTTC,CASSLPPVRTGEETQYF
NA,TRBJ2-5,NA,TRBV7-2,TGTGCCAGCAGCTCGTCGATGGAGGAGACCCAGTACTTC,CASSSSMEETQYF
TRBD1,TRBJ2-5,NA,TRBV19,TGTGCCAGTAGTCCAGGGACAGCGTACCAAGAGACCCAGTACTTC,CASSPGTAYQETQYF
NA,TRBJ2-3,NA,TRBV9,TGTGCCAGCAGCGTAGGTGGTGATGGAGATACGCAGTATTTT,CASSVGGDGDTQYF
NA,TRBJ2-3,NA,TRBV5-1,TGCGCCAGCAGGGTCACGGGGACGGGAGAGCAGTATTTT,CASRVTGTGEQYF
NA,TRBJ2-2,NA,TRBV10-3,TGTGCCATCAGTAAAATAGCGGATACGAACACCGGGGAGCTGTTTTTT,CAISKIADTNTGELFF
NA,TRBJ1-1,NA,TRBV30,TGTGCCTGGAGGGTGGGGAACACTGAAGCTTTCTTT,CAWRVGNTEAFF
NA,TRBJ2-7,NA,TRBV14,TGTGCCAGCGAGGAAACGTACCGCGGCAACGAGCAGTACTTC,CASEETYRGNEQYF
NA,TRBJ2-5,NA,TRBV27,TGTGCCAGCAGTTTTTTTGGGACGGGACAAGAGACCCAGTACTTC,CASSFFGTGQETQYF
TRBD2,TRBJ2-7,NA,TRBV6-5,TGTGCCAGCCGTGCTACTAGCGGGAAGAACTACGAGCAGTACTTC,CASRATSGKNYEQYF
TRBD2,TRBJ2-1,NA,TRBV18,TGTGCCAGCTCACCAGGGGGACTAGCCCTCAATGAGCAGTTCTTC,CASSPGGLALNEQFF
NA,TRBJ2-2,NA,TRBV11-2,TGTGCCAGCAGCTTCCAGTCCACCGGGGAGCTGTTTTTT,CASSFQSTGELFF
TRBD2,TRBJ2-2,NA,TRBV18,TGTGCCAGCTCACCGCGGGGGGGAACACCGATCACCGGGGAGCTGTTTTTT,CASSPRGGTPITGELFF
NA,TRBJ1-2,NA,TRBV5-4,TGTGCCAGCAGCCGAATACCGGGACTCCGAGAGTATGGCTACACCTTC,CASSRIPGLREYGYTF
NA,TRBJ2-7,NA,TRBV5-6,TGTGCCAGCAGCTTGGGCCAGCGCTACGAGCAGTACTTC,CASSLGQRYEQYF
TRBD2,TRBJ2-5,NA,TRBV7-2,TGTGCCAGCAGCTTGACTAGCGGGAGACTACAAGAGACCCAGTACTTC,CASSLTSGRLQETQYF
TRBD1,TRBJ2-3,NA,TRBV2,TGTGCCAGCAGAAAAGGGGACAGCCTAAGGGGCACAGATACGCAGTATTTT,CASRKGDSLRGTDTQYF
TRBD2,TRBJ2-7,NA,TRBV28,TGTGCCAGCAGTTTATGGGACCCCCTTAGCGGGAGATCGAGGGAGCAGTACTTC,CASSLWDPLSGRSREQYF
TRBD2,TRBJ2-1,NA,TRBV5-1,TGCGCCAGCAGCTTGGCTAGCGGGAAGACTTACAATGAGCAGTTCTTC,CASSLASGKTYNEQFF
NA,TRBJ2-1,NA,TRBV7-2,TGTGCCAGCACCCCGGGCGGAAGGCAGTTCTTC,CASTPGGRQFF
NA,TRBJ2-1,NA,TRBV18,TGTGCCAGCTCACCACCGAACTCCGAAATAGGGCAGTTCTTC,CASSPPNSEIGQFF
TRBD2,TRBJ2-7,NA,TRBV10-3,TGTGCCACCAAGACTAGCGGGGACTACGAGCAGTACTTC,CATKTSGDYEQYF
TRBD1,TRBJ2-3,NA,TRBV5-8,TGTGCCAGCAGCCCTCTGGGACAGGGGACAGATACGCAGTATTTT,CASSPLGQGTDTQYF
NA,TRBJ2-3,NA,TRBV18,TGTGCCAGCTCACCACCGGTCGGGGCAGGCCCAGATACGCAGTATTTT,CASSPPVGAGPDTQYF
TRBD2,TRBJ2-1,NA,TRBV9,TGTGCCAGCAGCGTCGGACTAGCGGGAGTCAATGAGCAGTTCTTC,CASSVGLAGVNEQFF
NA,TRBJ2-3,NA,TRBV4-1,TGCGCCAGCAGCCAGGACTATCCCAGCACAGATACGCAGTATTTT,CASSQDYPSTDTQYF
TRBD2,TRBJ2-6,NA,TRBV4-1,TGCGCCAGCAGGCGACTAGCGGGCATTACCAGCTCTGGGGCCAACGTCCTGACTTTC,CASRRLAGITSSGANVLTF
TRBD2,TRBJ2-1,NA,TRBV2,TGTGCCAGCCCGGGACTAGCGGGAGATTCGCTCTACAATGAGCAGTTCTTC,CASPGLAGDSLYNEQFF